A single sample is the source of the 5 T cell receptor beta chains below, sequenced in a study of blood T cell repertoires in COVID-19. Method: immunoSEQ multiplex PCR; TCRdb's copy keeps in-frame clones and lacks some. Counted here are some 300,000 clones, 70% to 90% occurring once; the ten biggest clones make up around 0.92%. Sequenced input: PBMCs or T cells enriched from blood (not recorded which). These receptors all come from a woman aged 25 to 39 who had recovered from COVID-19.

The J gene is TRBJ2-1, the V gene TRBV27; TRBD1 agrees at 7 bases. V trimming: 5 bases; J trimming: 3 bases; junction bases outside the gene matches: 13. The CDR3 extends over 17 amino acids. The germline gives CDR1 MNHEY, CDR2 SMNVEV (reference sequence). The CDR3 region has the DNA TGTGCCAGCAGTCCGACTCTACAGGGGCTATACTACAATGAGCAGTTCTTC. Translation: CASSPTLQGLYYNEQFF.

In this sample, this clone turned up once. Here the CDR3 reads CASSLRLGGGAETQYF. In DNA, the CDR3 is TGTGCCAGCAGCTTGAGGCTGGGGGGTGGTGCGGAGACCCAGTACTTC. The J gene is TRBJ2-5, the V gene TRBV7-9; D is perhaps TRBD2 (6 bases). Trimming left V 3 bases short and J 5 bases short, with 19 bases between. The germline CDR1 and CDR2 sequences are SEHNR and FQNEAQ (reference sequence). The CDR3 totals 16 residues.

The CDR3 loop is CASSSRHTLGNTIYF. The CDR3 region has the DNA TGTGCCAGCAGCTCTCGACATACTCTCGGAAACACCATATATTTT. V is TRBV5-8 and J is TRBJ1-3; D gene uncertain. The CDR3 length is 15 residues. Germline V lookup: CDR1 SGHTS, CDR2 YDEGEE. The ends were cut back, 3 bases at V and 4 bases at J, with 14 bases in the middle.

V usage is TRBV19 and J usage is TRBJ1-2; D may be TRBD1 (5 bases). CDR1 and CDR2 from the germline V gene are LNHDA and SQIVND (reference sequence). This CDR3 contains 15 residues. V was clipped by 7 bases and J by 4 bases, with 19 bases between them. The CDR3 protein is CASTLWAGQSYGYTF. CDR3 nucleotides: TGTGCCAGTACCCTTTGGGCCGGACAAAGCTATGGCTACACCTTC.

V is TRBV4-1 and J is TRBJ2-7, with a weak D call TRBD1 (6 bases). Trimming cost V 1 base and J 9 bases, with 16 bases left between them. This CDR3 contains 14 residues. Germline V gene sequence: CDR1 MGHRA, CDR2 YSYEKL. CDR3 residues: CASSQGHPWGRQYF. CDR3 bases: TGCGCCAGCAGCCAAGGGCACCCGTGGGGGCGGCAGTACTTC.